Below are 7 T cell receptor beta chains sequenced from a single sample in a study of cytomegalovirus exposure and HLA in healthy donors. PCR amplification relied on 60 Vbeta primers (plus 13 Jbeta primers). Measured with immunoSEQ multiplex PCR; TCRdb has only the in-frame clones, and not every one. This table holds 140,000 to 150,000 clones, around 84% found once. Sequences were obtained from PBMCs. The receptors shown here come from a man in his forties or fifties in good health and CMV-seropositive.

This chain joins TRBV6-6 and TRBJ2-1; D is perhaps TRBD2 (5 bases). From germline, CDR1 is MNHNY and CDR2 SVGAGI (reference sequence). The CDR3 extends over 13 amino acids. Trimming took off 6 bases at V and 6 bases at J, with 12 bases between the two ends. CDR3 amino acids: CASSSTSFNEQFF. The DNA of the CDR3 is TGTGCCAGCAGCTCCACTAGTTTCAATGAGCAGTTCTTC.

The chain combines TRBV11-2 with TRBJ2-2; tentative D call: TRBD2 (5 bases). The CDR3 has 14 amino acids. Deletions cut 5 bases from V and 5 bases from J, with 12 bases between. Germline-derived CDR1 and CDR2 are SGHAT and FQNNGV. The CDR3 DNA reads TGTGCCAGCAGCCCAACGGAGCGGACCGGGGAGCTGTTTTTT. This encodes CASSPTERTGELFF.

The gene calls are TRBV30 and TRBJ1-1, with D tentatively TRBD1 (6 bases). Per germline, CDR1 GTSNPN and CDR2 SVGIG (reference sequence). The CDR3 loop spans 15 amino acids. Trimming removed 8 bases at V and 1 base at J, with 20 bases between. The CDR3: CARRSAGAPNTEAFF. The CDR3 nucleotides read TGTGCCCGCCGATCCGCAGGGGCCCCGAACACTGAAGCTTTCTTT.

This clone appeared once. The J gene is TRBJ1-2, the V gene TRBV27; tentatively, D is TRBD1 (6 bases). This CDR3 comprises 15 residues. In germline, CDR1 is MNHEY, CDR2 SMNVEV (reference sequence). Trimming stripped 0 bases from V and 5 bases from J, with 13 bases between. The CDR3 reads CASSLSGQGRYGYTF. In DNA form, the CDR3 reads TGTGCCAGCAGTTTATCTGGGCAGGGGCGATATGGCTACACCTTC.

This rearrangement joins TRBV18 to TRBJ2-2, with D maybe TRBD2 (6 bases). This CDR3 comprises 17 residues. The germline CDR1 and CDR2 sequences are KGHSH and LQKENI. V was clipped by 3 bases and J by 0 bases, with 14 bases between them. The CDR3 sequence: CASSPLGGQTNTGELFF. For the CDR3, the DNA is TGTGCCAGCTCACCCCTGGGAGGACAAACGAACACCGGGGAGCTGTTTTTT.

This sequence joins TRBV9 and TRBJ2-3, with TRBD2 identical over 10 bases. The CDR3 extends over 15 amino acids. Germline V lookup: CDR1 SGDLS, CDR2 YYNGEE. The ends lost 2 bases at V and 5 bases at J; junction bases unmatched: 5. CDR3 protein: CASSVSGRIGDTQYF. CDR3 DNA sequence: TGTGCCAGCAGCGTTAGCGGGAGGATCGGAGATACGCAGTATTTT.

This chain connects TRBV5-1 to TRBJ1-5, with 8 bases lining up with TRBD1. This CDR3 has 13 amino acids. CDR1 SGHRS and CDR2 YFSETQ come from the germline V gene. Unmatched junction bases numbered 2, after V lost 5 bases and J lost 4 bases. The CDR3 protein is CASRTGENQPQHF. In DNA form, the CDR3 reads TGCGCCAGCAGGACAGGGGAGAATCAGCCCCAGCATTTT.